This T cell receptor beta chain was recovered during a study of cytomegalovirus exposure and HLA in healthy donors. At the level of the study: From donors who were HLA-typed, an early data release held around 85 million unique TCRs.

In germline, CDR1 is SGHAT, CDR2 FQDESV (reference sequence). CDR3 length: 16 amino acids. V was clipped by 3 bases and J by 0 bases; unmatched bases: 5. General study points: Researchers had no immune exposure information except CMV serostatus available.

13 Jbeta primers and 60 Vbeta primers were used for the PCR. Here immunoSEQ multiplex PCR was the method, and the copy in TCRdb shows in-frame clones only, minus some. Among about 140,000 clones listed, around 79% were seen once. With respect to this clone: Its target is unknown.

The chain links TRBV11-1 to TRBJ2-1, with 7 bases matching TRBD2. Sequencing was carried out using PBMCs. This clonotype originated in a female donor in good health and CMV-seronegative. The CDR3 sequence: CASSFSGYSSYNEQFF. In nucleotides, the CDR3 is TGTGCCAGCAGCTTTAGCGGGTATAGCTCCTACAATGAGCAGTTCTTC.